The next 25 T cell receptor beta chains were all read from a single sample in a study of Graves' ophthalmopathy and Graves' hyperthyroidism listed by TCRdb under 2018. TCRdb names Illumina HiSeq 2000 as the instrument used. TCR beta CDR3 regions were amplified from RNA transcripts for repertoire sequencing. The first round of RT-PCR was done with HTBI primers and the Qiagen OneStep RT-PCR kit, and was followed by a second round of multiplex PCR, then size selection and purification. The public reads were run again by TCRdb, first through fastp at Q25 and then through MiXCR, and only productive beta chains were kept. Identical CDR3 proteins give one entry, which carries the most common genes and DNA. For this sample the table gives around 1.1 million distinct CDR3 sequences, of which about two fifths were detected only once. The leading ten clones occupy roughly 10% of the sample. The source material was peripheral blood or thyroid tissue (not recorded which). These receptors all come from an adult man with Graves' hyperthyroidism.

The chain has TRBV2 and TRBJ1-4, with D perhaps TRBD1 (5 bases). This CDR3 region has 16 residues. The V gene lost 7 bases and the J gene lost 0 bases, with 15 bases spanning the gap. Germline values: CDR1 SNHLY, CDR2 FYNNEI. CDR3: CASTPGPGTTNEKLFF. The DNA for the CDR3 is TGTGCCAGCACCCCGGGGCCAGGTACAACTAATGAAAAACTGTTTTTT.

This clonotype was detected many times. CDR3 protein: CASSRGLSTEAFF. As DNA, the CDR3 is TGTGCCAGCAGTAGGGGGCTCTCCACTGAAGCTTTCTTT. This chain uses TRBV12-3 or TRBV12-4 with TRBJ1-1; TRBD1 matches at 7 bases. V lost 5 bases and J lost 4; bases outside the gene matches: 4. This CDR3 region has 13 residues.

A few counts support this clonotype. The gene calls are TRBV29-1 and TRBJ2-3; D is possibly TRBD2 (5 bases). With 7 bases removed from V and 0 bases from J, the gap between germline ends came to 20 bases. Per germline, CDR1 SQVTM and CDR2 ANQGSEA. This CDR3 comprises 16 residues. For the CDR3, the DNA is TGCAGCGCACCACGGGGTGGCGGAACTAGCACAGATACGCAGTATTTT. Protein sequence: CSAPRGGGTSTDTQYF.

This chain uses TRBV19 with TRBJ1-2, with a possible D match to TRBD1 (5 bases). This CDR3 has 14 residues. V lost 4 bases to trimming and J lost 4 bases, with 13 bases between them. The V gene's germline CDR1 is LNHDA and CDR2 SQIVND (reference sequence). This CDR3 reads CASSNAGTIYGYTF. In DNA, the CDR3 is TGTGCCAGTAGTAACGCAGGGACTATCTATGGCTACACCTTC.

In this sample, this clonotype turned up many times. The rearrangement links TRBV12-3 or TRBV12-4 to TRBJ1-1; no definite D call. Trimming cost V 5 bases and J 3 bases, with 7 bases left between them. This CDR3 contains 12 residues. The CDR3 nucleotides are TGTGCCAGCAGTCCCGACTACACTGAAGCTTTCTTT. It encodes CASSPDYTEAFF.

This clonotype was seen ten or more times. The rearrangement links TRBV19 to TRBJ1-6; D ambiguous. There are 16 residues in the CDR3. Between the trimmed V and J ends, which lost 6 bases and 0 bases, there was a span of 12 bases. Germline CDR1 and CDR2: LNHDA and SQIVND (reference sequence). The CDR3 coding sequence is TGTGCCAGTAGGAGGGAATGGACCTCCTATAATTCACCCCTCCACTTT. Translated: CASRREWTSYNSPLHF.

This clonotype was observed at least ten times. The junction departs from the called germline gene at one end, perhaps through a read error. This sequence joins TRBV2 and TRBJ1-3, with D unclear. Germline V gene lookup returns CDR1 SNHLY and CDR2 FYNNEI. CDR3 length equals 17 residues. CDR3 coding DNA: TGTGCCAGCAGGTCCCTCCCCGGAGGATCCCCAGTGAACACAATATATTTT. It codes for CASRSLPGGSPVNTIYF.

V usage is TRBV7-8 and J usage is TRBJ2-2; D is undetermined. CDR3 size: 21 residues. From germline, CDR1 is SGHVS and CDR2 FQNEAQ. The V gene lost 5 bases and the J gene lost 5 bases, with 33 bases spanning the gap. CDR3 DNA sequence: TGTGCCAGCAGCCCAAAGGTTGTTCTTTGGGCGGCCCGAAATGGGACCGGGGAGCTGTTTTTT. This sequence encodes CASSPKVVLWAARNGTGELFF.

This clonotype has ten or more counts. V usage is TRBV6-6 and J usage is TRBJ1-5; the D gene is possibly TRBD1 (5 bases). Trimming took off 5 bases at V and 1 base at J, with 12 bases between the two ends. Per germline, CDR1 MNHNY and CDR2 SVGAGI (reference sequence). This CDR3 has 15 residues. CDR3 in amino acids: CASSEDSGSNQPQHF. Here the CDR3 DNA reads TGTGCCAGCAGTGAAGACAGTGGCAGCAATCAGCCCCAGCATTTT.

The chain combines TRBV6-4 with TRBJ1-1, with 7 bases that match TRBD1. Germline V gene sequence: CDR1 MRHNA, CDR2 SNTAGT. The CDR3 is 12 residues long. The junction had 8 bases not matched to a gene; V was cut back by 5 bases and J by 11 bases. CDR3 in amino acids: CASSYDRVDAFF. The CDR3 DNA reads as TGTGCCAGCAGTTACGACAGGGTAGACGCTTTCTTT.

The J gene is TRBJ1-6, the V gene TRBV25-1, with unresolved D. CDR3 length: 14 amino acids. The V gene's germline CDR1 is MGHDK and CDR2 SYGVNS. The V and J ends lost 5 bases and 11 bases respectively, with 16 bases between them. The CDR3 sequence: CASSSGRANPPLHF. CDR3 sequence (DNA): TGTGCCAGCAGTTCGGGCAGAGCAAATCCACCCCTCCACTTT.

This clonotype was seen ten or more times. The V and J genes are TRBV5-1 and TRBJ1-2; D remains ambiguous. The CDR3 is 13 amino acids. Trimming left V 5 bases short and J 2 bases short, with 10 bases between. From germline, CDR1 is SGHRS and CDR2 YFSETQ. The CDR3 DNA reads TGCGCCAGCAGTCAGGACGGCAACTATGGCTACACCTTC. This encodes CASSQDGNYGYTF. The full variable domain, with the rest looked up from reference TRBV5-1 and TRBJ1-2, is KAGVTQTPRYLIKTRGQQVTLSCSPISGHRSVSWYQQTPGQGLQFLFEYFSETQRNKGNFPGRFSGRQFSNSRSEMNVSTLELGDSALYLCASSQDGNYGYTFGSGTRLTVV.

This clonotype was counted between two and nine times. A single base separates this from a much larger clone, so it may be a read error. This likely comes from a read error, as the CDR3 has no conserved phenylalanine or tryptophan at its end. The rearrangement joins TRBV5-5 to TRBJ2-7; D is uncertain. V lost 4 bases and J 2 bases, leaving 13 bases between the germline ends. Germline V gene sequence: CDR1 SGHKS, CDR2 YYEKEE (reference sequence). This CDR3 is built from 14 residues. This CDR3 reads CASSQSIKAYEQYL. The CDR3 coding sequence is TGTGCCAGCAGCCAATCCATCAAAGCCTACGAGCAGTACCTC.

This clonotype was found many times. The chain uses TRBV7-2 and TRBJ2-5, with 7 nucleotides matching TRBD2. With 3 bases clipped from V and 5 bases from J, the junction kept 3 bases outside the gene matches. Germline V gene data show CDR1 as SGHTA and CDR2 as FQGNSA. The CDR3 consists of 13 residues. CDR3 residues: CASSFQGGETQYF. As DNA, the CDR3 is TGTGCCAGCAGCTTTCAGGGAGGGGAGACCCAGTACTTC.

This rearrangement joins TRBV11-2 to TRBJ2-7; 12 nucleotides agree with TRBD2. The germline V gene encodes CDR1 SGHAT and CDR2 FQNNGV. The junction had 9 bases not matched to a gene; V was cut back by 1 base and J by 2 bases. The CDR3 extends over 18 amino acids. CDR3 sequence reads: CASSLVYGRLAGAYEQYF. CDR3 coding DNA: TGTGCCAGCAGCTTAGTTTATGGAAGACTAGCGGGGGCCTACGAGCAGTACTTC.

A remark on this clonotype: This could be a read error, since a much larger clone is one nucleotide away. The chain carries TRBV7-6 and TRBJ2-7, with no clear D. CDR3 length: 15 residues. The germline V gene has CDR1 SGHVS and CDR2 FNYEAQ. With 4 bases removed from V and 3 bases from J, the gap between germline ends came to 16 bases. In nucleotides, the CDR3 is TGTGCCAGCAGCTCCAGCCAGTTTGTTGGCTACGAGCAGTACTTC. It translates to CASSSSQFVGYEQYF.

The chain couples TRBV6-2 or TRBV6-3 to TRBJ2-5; no firm D call. Trimming stripped 6 bases from V and 5 bases from J, with 13 bases between. The germline CDR1 and CDR2 sequences are MNHEY and SVGEGT. This CDR3 spans 13 amino acids. CDR3 residues: CASSYPPGETQYF. DNA for the CDR3: TGTGCCAGCAGCTACCCCCCCGGGGAGACCCAGTACTTC.

CDR3 protein: CASSLGGGSSEAFF. The CDR3 DNA follows: TGTGCCAGCAGTTTGGGGGGCGGCTCCTCGGAAGCTTTCTTT. This rearrangement joins TRBV27 to TRBJ1-1; D perhaps matches TRBD1 (6 bases). The ends were cut back, 3 bases at V and 8 bases at J, with 16 bases in the middle. Germline-derived CDR1 and CDR2 are MNHEY and SMNVEV (reference sequence). The CDR3 totals 14 residues.

This clonotype was seen at least ten times. The J gene is TRBJ1-1, the V gene TRBV7-8; TRBD1 might be the D (5 bases). This CDR3 contains 13 residues. Looked up from germline, CDR1 is SGHVS and CDR2 is FQNEAQ. Trimming shortened V by 5 bases and J by 8 bases, and 15 bases separated the two germline ends. For the CDR3, the DNA is TGTGCCAGCAGCCGGGGACTGAAGGTCGAAGCTTTCTTT. Translating it yields CASSRGLKVEAFF.

The table lists this clonotype with many counts. V is TRBV29-1 and J is TRBJ1-1; 11 bases are shared with TRBD1. Per the germline V gene, CDR1 is SQVTM and CDR2 is ANQGSEA. The length of the CDR3 is 14 residues. J lost 2 bases, V lost 7 bases, and 6 bases had no gene match. The CDR3 DNA reads TGCAGCGCAAGGACAGGGGGCGGAAACACTGAAGCTTTCTTT. This translates into CSARTGGGNTEAFF. The entire variable domain, with the rest obtained from reference TRBV29-1 and TRBJ1-1, is as follows: SAVISQKPSRDICQRGTSLTIQCQVDSQVTMMFWYRQQPGQSLTLIATANQGSEATYESGFVIDKFPISRPNLTFSTLTVSNMSPEDSSIYLCSARTGGGNTEAFFGQGTRLTVV.

The chain recombines TRBV10-3 with TRBJ2-7; weak D call: TRBD2 (6 bases). The germline V gene has CDR1 ENHRY and CDR2 SYGVKD. Trimming cost V 11 bases and J 2 bases, with 16 bases left between them. The CDR3 is made up of 13 amino acids. The CDR3 reads CAWKSGEPYEQYF. DNA of the CDR3: TGTGCCTGGAAGTCGGGGGAGCCCTACGAGCAGTACTTC.

There are many counts of this clonotype. The gene calls are TRBV2 and TRBJ2-2, with D unresolved. This CDR3 spans 14 amino acids. Trimming stripped 8 bases from V and 0 bases from J, with 10 bases between. Germline V gene data show CDR1 as SNHLY and CDR2 as FYNNEI. Here the CDR3 reads CASQWHPNTGELFF. The DNA of the CDR3 is TGTGCCAGCCAGTGGCACCCGAACACCGGGGAGCTGTTTTTT.

This chain links TRBV7-9 with TRBJ1-4; D not resolved. The germline gives CDR1 SEHNR, CDR2 FQNEAQ (reference sequence). V gave up 1 base and J gave up 7 bases, with 16 bases separating them. This CDR3 contains 16 residues. The CDR3 coding sequence is TGTGCCAGCAGCTTAGAGTACGGGGTTTATACTGAAAAACTGTTTTTT. Its protein is CASSLEYGVYTEKLFF. The full variable domain, completed using reference TRBV7-9 and TRBJ1-4, is DTGVSQNPRHKITKRGQNVTFRCDPISEHNRLYWYRQTLGQGPEFLTYFQNEAQLEKSRLLSDRFSAERPKGSFSTLEIQRTEQGDSAMYLCASSLEYGVYTEKLFFGSGTQLSVL.

This clonotype was seen many times. J is TRBJ1-2 and V is TRBV5-1; D remains ambiguous. Germline loops: CDR1 SGHRS, CDR2 YFSETQ. This CDR3 region has 16 residues. Trimming stripped 0 bases from V and 0 bases from J, with 12 bases between. CDR3 bases: TGCGCCAGCAGCTTGGCGTTGAATTCAGCTAACTATGGCTACACCTTC. Amino acid sequence: CASSLALNSANYGYTF.

The V gene is TRBV29-1, the J gene TRBJ2-7; either TRBD1 or TRBD2 may supply D (5 bases each). CDR1 SQVTM and CDR2 ANQGSEA come from the germline V gene. Trimming removed 6 bases from V and 0 bases from J, with 12 bases in between. The CDR3 is 13 amino acids. CDR3 sequence (DNA): TGCAGCGTAAGGGACGGTCTCTCCTACGAGCAGTACTTC. This encodes CSVRDGLSYEQYF.